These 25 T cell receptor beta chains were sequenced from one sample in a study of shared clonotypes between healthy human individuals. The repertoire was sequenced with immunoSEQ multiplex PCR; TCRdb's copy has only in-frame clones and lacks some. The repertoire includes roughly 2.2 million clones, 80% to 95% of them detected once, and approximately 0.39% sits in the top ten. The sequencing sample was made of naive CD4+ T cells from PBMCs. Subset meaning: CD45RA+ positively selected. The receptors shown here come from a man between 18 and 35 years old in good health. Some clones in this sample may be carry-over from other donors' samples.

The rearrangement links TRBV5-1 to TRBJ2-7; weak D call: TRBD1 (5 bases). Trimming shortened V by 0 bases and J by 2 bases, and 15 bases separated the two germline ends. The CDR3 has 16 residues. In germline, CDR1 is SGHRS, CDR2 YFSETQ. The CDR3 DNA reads TGCGCCAGCAGCTTGGAAATGACAGACCTCCCCTACGAGCAGTACTTC. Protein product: CASSLEMTDLPYEQYF.

The CDR3 DNA reads as TGTGCCAGCAGCTTAGGTTGGGGTAAAGGGGAGCTGTTTTTT. It translates to CASSLGWGKGELFF. The V and J genes are TRBV7-2 and TRBJ2-2; D is ambiguous. Germline V lookup: CDR1 SGHTA, CDR2 FQGNSA. The V end was cut by 1 base, the J end by 8 bases, with 11 bases between. The CDR3 runs 14 residues.

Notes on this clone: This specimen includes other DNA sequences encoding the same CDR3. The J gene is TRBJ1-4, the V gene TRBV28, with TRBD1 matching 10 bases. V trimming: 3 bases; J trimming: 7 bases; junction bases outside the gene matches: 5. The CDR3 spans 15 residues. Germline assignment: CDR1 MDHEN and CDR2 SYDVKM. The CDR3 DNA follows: TGTGCCAGCAGTTTGGGGGGACAGGGGAGTGAAAAACTGTTTTTT. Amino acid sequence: CASSLGGQGSEKLFF.

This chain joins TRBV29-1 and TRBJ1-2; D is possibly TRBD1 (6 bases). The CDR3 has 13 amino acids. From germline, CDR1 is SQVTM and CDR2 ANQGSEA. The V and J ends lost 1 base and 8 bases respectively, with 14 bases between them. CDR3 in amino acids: CSVEGQGSGGYTF. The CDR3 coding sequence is TGCAGCGTTGAAGGGCAGGGGTCTGGAGGCTACACCTTC.

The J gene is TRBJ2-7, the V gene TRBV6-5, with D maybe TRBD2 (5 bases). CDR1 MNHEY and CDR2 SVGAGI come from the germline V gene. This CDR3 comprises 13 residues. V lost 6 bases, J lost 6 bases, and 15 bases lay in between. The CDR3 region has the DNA TGTGCCAGCAGCCCCGGGAAGTGGAGCGAGCAGTACTTC. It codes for CASSPGKWSEQYF.

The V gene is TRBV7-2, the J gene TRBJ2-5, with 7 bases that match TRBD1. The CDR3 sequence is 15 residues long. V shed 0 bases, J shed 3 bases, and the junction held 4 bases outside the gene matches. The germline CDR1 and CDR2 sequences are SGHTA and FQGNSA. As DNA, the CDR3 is TGTGCCAGCAGCTTAGCGGGAACAGGGGAAGAGACCCAGTACTTC. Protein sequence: CASSLAGTGEETQYF. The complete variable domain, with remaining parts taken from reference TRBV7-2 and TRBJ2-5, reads GAGVSQSPSNKVTEKGKDVELRCDPISGHTALYWYRQSLGQGLEFLIYFQGNSAPDKSGLPSDRFSAERTGGSVSTLTIQRTQQEDSAVYLCASSLAGTGEETQYFGPGTRLLVL.

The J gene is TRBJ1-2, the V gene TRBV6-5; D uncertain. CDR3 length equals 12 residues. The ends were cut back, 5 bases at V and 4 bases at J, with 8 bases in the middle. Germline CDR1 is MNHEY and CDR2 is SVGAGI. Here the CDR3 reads CASSEDGYGYTF. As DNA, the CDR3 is TGTGCCAGCAGTGAAGACGGCTATGGCTACACCTTC.

The CDR3 region is CASSWAGANQPQHF. DNA of the CDR3: TGTGCCAGCAGCTGGGCGGGGGCCAATCAGCCCCAGCATTTT. This chain joins TRBV7-6 and TRBJ1-5, with a tentative D call TRBD1 (6 bases). The V gene's germline CDR1 is SGHVS and CDR2 FNYEAQ. The CDR3 spans 14 residues. Trimming took off 4 bases at V and 3 bases at J, with 10 bases between the two ends.

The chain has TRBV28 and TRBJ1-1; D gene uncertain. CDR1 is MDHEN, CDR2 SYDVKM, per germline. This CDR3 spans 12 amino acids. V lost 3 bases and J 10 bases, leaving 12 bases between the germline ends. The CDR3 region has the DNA TGTGCCAGCAGTTTGGCAGCTCGAGGAGCTTTCTTT. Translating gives CASSLAARGAFF.

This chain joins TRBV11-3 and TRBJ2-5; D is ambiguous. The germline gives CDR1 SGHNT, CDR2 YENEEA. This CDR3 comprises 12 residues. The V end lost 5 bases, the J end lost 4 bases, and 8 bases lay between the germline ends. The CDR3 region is CASSQDTETQYF. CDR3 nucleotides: TGTGCCAGCAGCCAAGACACAGAGACCCAGTACTTC.

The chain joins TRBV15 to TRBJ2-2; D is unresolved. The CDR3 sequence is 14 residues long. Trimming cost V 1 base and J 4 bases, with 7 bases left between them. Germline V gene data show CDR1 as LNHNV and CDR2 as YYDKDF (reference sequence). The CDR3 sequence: CATSRVKGTGELFF. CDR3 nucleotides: TGTGCCACCAGCAGAGTCAAAGGCACCGGGGAGCTGTTTTTT.

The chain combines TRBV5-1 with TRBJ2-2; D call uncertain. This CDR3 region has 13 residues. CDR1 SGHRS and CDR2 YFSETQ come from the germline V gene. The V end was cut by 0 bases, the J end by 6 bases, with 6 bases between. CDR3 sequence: CASSLVDSGELFF. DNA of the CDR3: TGCGCCAGCAGCTTGGTCGACTCCGGGGAGCTGTTTTTT.

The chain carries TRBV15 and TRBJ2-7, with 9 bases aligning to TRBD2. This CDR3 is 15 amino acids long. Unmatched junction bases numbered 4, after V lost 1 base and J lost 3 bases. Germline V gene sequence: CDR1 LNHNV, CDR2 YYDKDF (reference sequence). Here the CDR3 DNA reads TGTGCCACCAGCAGAGGCGGGAGGGAAGTCTACGAGCAGTACTTC. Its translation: CATSRGGREVYEQYF. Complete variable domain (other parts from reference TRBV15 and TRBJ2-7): DAMVIQNPRYQVTQFGKPVTLSCSQTLNHNVMYWYQQKSSQAPKLLFHYYDKDFNNEADTPDNFQSRRPNTSFCFLDIRSPGLGDTAMYLCATSRGGREVYEQYFGPGTRLTVT.

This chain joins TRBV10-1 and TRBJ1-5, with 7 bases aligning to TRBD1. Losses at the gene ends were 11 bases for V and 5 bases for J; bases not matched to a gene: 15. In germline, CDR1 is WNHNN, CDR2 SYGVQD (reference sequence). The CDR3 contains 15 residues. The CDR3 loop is CAGRNTGTADQPQHF. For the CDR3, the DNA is TGCGCCGGGCGAAATACCGGGACAGCGGATCAGCCCCAGCATTTT.

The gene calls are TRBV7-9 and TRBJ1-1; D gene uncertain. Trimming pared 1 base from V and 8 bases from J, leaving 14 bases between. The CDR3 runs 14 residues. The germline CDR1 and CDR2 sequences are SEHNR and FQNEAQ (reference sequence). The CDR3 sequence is CASSLDVVLVEAFF. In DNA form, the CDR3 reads TGTGCCAGCAGCTTAGATGTGGTTTTGGTAGAAGCTTTCTTT.

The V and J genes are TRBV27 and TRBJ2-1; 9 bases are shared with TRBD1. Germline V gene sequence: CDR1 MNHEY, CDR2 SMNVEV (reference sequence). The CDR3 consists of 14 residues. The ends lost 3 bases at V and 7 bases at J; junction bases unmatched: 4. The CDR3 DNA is TGTGCCAGCAGTTTTGGACAGGGGCCGAATGAGCAGTTCTTC. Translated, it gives CASSFGQGPNEQFF.

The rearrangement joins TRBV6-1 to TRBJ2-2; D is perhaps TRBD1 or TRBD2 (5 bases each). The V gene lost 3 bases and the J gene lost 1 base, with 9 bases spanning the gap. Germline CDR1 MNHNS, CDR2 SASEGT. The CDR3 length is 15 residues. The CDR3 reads CASSDRGMNTGELFF. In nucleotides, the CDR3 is TGTGCCAGCAGTGACCGGGGCATGAACACCGGGGAGCTGTTTTTT.

In nucleotides, the CDR3 is TGTGCCAGCAGTTACCTTGGACAGGGGAACACTGAAGCTTTCTTT. The encoded protein is CASSYLGQGNTEAFF. The gene calls are TRBV6-5 and TRBJ1-1, with 8 bases aligning to TRBD1. Looked up from germline, CDR1 is MNHEY and CDR2 is SVGAGI. The CDR3 has 15 amino acids. Losses at the gene ends were 2 bases for V and 1 base for J; bases not matched to a gene: 3.

CDR3 amino acids: CASSLVKGEGLAEQFF. For the CDR3, the DNA is TGTGCCAGCAGCTTAGTAAAGGGGGAGGGCCTGGCTGAGCAGTTCTTC. The gene calls are TRBV7-2 and TRBJ2-1; D is possibly TRBD2 (7 bases). Germline CDR1 reads SGHTA; CDR2 reads FQGNSA. The CDR3 sequence is 16 residues long. The V gene lost 1 base and the J gene lost 9 bases, with 19 bases spanning the gap.

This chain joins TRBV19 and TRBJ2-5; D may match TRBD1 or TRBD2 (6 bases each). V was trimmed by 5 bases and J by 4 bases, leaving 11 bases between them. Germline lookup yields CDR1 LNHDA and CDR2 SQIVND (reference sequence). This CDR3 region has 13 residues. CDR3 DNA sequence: TGTGCCAGTAGTTTCGAGGGGGGAGAGACCCAGTACTTC. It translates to CASSFEGGETQYF.

The CDR3, as DNA: TGTGCCAGCAGCCGTTTGTGGGGGGTTGGAGGCCCCGGGGAGCTGTTTTTT. The encoded protein is CASSRLWGVGGPGELFF. V is TRBV14 and J is TRBJ2-2; the D gene is possibly TRBD2 (6 bases). This CDR3 spans 17 amino acids. Trimming pared 4 bases from V and 6 bases from J, leaving 21 bases between. Germline assignment: CDR1 SGHDN and CDR2 FVKESK.

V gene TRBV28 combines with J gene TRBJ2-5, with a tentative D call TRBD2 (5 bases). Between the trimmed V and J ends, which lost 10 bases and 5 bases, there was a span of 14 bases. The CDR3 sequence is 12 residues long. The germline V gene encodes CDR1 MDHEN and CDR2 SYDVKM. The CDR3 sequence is CATGRGWETQYF. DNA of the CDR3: TGTGCCACCGGTCGAGGGTGGGAGACCCAGTACTTC.

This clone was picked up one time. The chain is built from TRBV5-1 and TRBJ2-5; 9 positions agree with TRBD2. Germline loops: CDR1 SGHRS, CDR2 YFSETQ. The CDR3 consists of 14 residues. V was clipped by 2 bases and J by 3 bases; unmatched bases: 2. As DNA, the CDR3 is TGCGCCAGCAGCTTCCGACTAGCGGAAGAGACCCAGTACTTC. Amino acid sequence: CASSFRLAEETQYF. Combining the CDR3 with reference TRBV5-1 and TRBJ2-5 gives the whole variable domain KAGVTQTPRYLIKTRGQQVTLSCSPISGHRSVSWYQQTPGQGLQFLFEYFSETQRNKGNFPGRFSGRQFSNSRSEMNVSTLELGDSALYLCASSFRLAEETQYFGPGTRLLVL.

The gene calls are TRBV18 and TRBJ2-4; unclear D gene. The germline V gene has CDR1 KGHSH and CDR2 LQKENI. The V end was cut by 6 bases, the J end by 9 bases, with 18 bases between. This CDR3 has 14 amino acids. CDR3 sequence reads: CASSSDRRGGIQYF. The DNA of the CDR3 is TGTGCCAGCTCTTCCGACCGACGCGGTGGCATTCAGTACTTC.

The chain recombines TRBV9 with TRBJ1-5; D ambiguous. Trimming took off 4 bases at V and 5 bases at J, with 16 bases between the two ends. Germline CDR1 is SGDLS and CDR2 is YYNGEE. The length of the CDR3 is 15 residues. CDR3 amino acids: CASSPWAWGDQPQHF. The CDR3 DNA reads TGTGCCAGCAGCCCCTGGGCGTGGGGAGATCAGCCCCAGCATTTT.